Below, one T cell receptor (beta chain) is given with its context. Its specificity is unknown. These data originate in a study of PD-1 blockade in classical Hodgkin lymphoma. Study-wide findings and caveats: Baseline diversity resembling that of newly diagnosed patients was seen in complete responders. Possible causes of repertoire differences, disease activity or prior therapy, remain undefined.

The V end was cut by 6 bases, the J end by 8 bases, with 19 bases between. Germline assignment: CDR1 MNHEY and CDR2 SVGAGI. This CDR3 region has 15 residues. Profiling relied on immunoSEQ multiplex PCR, and the TCRdb table lists in-frame clones only, not all of them. The table has around 99,000 clones, more than 80% seen once. Each patient relapsed following autologous stem cell transplantation, and prior brentuximab vedotin exposure differed. This sample comprised peripheral blood mononuclear cells (PBMCs), obtained before the second cycle of nivolumab. The chain combines TRBV6-5 with TRBJ1-4; D may be TRBD1 (6 bases). The sequence was obtained from a human donor with classical Hodgkin lymphoma. CDR3: CASRPYRASEEKLFF. The CDR3 coding sequence is TGTGCCAGCAGACCCTACAGGGCATCAGAGGAAAAACTGTTTTTT.